The present TCR beta chain was sequenced within a study of blood T cells in healthy people across ages. Study-wide results and caveats: Not knowing donor CMV status may have confounded expanded clonotype changes.

Through a sample-barcoded 5' primer and a J-beta primer mix, a second PCR was run for roughly 6 to 12 cycles. TCRdb re-called the 5' RACE reads with MiXCR, one entry per CDR3 protein. The sample has about 840,000 distinct CDR3 sequences, just under 30% seen once. This CDR3 has 15 amino acids. Details on this clonotype: No antigen is known for it. One junction end disagrees with the germline gene, perhaps due to a read error.

The same sample was also studied in work on T cells of mothers and their children. That report adds: Related mother-child pairs showed slightly higher but non-significant overlap than unrelated pairs.

Material: blood. The sequence derives from a woman between 40 and 50 years old in good health. The J gene is TRBJ2-3, the V gene TRBV12-3 or TRBV12-4; 7 bases fit TRBD2. CDR3 residues: CASSFRRGSTDTEYF. The DNA of the CDR3 is TGTGCCAGCAGTTTCCGGCGGGGGAGCACAGATACGGAGTATTTT.